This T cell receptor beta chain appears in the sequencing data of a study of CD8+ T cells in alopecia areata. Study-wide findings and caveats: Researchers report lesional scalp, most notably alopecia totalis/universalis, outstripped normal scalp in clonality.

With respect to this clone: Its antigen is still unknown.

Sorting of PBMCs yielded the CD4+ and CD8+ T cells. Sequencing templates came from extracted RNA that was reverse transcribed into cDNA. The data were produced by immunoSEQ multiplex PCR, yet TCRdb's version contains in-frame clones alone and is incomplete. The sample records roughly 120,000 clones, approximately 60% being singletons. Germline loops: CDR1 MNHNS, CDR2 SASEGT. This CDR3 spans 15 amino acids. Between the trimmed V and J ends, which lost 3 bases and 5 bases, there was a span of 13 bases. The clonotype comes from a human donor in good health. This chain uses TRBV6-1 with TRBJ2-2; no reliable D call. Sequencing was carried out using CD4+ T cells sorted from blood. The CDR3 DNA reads TGTGCCAGCAGTGAGACCAGGAGTAAGACCGGGGAGCTGTTTTTT. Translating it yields CASSETRSKTGELFF.